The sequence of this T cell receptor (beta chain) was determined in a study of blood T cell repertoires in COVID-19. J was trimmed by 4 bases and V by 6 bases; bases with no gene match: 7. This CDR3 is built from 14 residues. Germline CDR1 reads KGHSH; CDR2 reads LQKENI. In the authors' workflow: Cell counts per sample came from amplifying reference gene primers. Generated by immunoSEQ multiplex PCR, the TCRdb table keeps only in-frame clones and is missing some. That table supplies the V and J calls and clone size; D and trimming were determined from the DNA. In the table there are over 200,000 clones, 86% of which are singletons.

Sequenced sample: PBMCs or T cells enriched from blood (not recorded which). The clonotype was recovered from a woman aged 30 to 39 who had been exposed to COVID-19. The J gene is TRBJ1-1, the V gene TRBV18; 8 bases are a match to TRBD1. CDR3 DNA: TGTGCCAGCTCCACACGCGACAGGGGCACTGAAGCTTTCTTT. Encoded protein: CASSTRDRGTEAFF.